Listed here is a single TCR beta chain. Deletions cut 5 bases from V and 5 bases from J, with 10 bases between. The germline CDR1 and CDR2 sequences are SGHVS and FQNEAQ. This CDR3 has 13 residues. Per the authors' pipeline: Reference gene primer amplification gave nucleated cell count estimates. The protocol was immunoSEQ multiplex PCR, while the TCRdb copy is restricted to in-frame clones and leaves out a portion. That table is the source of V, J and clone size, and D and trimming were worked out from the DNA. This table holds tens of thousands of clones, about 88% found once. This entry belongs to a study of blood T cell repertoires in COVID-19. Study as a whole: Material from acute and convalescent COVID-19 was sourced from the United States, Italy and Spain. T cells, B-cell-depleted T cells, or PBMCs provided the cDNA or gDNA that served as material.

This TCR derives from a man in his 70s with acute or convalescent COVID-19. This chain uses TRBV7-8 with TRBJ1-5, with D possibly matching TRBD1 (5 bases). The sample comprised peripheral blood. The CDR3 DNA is TGTGCCAGCAGCCTCAGGGTAGATCAGCCCCAGCATTTT. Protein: CASSLRVDQPQHF. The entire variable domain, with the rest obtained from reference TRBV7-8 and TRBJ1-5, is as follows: GAGVSQSPRYKVAKRGQDVALRCDPISGHVSLFWYQQALGQGPEFLTYFQNEAQLDKSGLPSDRFFAERPEGSVSTLKIQRTQQEDSAVYLCASSLRVDQPQHFGDGTRLSIL.